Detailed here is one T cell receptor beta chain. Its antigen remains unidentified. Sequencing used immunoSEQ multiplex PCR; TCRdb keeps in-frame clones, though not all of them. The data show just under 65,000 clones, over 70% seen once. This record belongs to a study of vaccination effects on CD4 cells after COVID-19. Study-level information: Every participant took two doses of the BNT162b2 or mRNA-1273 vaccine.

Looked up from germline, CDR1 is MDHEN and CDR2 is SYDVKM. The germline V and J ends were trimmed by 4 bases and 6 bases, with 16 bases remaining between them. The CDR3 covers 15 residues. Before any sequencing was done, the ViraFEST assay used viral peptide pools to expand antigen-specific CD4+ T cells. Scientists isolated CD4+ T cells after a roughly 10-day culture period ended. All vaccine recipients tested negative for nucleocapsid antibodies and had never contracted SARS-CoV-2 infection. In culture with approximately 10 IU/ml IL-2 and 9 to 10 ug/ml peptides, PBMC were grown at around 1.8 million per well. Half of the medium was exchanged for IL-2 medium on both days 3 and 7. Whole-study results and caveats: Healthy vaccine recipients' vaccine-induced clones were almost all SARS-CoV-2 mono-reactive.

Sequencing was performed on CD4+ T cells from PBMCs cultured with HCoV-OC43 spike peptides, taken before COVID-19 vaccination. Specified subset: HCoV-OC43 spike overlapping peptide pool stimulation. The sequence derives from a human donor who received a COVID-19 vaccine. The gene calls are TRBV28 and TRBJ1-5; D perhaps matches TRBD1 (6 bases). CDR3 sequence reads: CASSSYSGGAQPQHF. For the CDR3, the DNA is TGTGCCAGCAGTTCCTACTCGGGGGGGGCTCAGCCCCAGCATTTT.